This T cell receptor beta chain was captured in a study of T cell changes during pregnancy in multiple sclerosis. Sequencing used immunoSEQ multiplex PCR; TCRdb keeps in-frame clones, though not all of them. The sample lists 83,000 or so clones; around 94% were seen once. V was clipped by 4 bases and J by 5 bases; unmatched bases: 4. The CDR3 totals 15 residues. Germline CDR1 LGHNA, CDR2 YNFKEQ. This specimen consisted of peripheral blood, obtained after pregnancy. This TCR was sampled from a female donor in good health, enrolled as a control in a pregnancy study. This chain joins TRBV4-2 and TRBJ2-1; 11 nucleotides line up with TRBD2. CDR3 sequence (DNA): TGTGCCAGCAGCCGACCGGGACTAGCGGACAATGAGCAGTTCTTC. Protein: CASSRPGLADNEQFF.